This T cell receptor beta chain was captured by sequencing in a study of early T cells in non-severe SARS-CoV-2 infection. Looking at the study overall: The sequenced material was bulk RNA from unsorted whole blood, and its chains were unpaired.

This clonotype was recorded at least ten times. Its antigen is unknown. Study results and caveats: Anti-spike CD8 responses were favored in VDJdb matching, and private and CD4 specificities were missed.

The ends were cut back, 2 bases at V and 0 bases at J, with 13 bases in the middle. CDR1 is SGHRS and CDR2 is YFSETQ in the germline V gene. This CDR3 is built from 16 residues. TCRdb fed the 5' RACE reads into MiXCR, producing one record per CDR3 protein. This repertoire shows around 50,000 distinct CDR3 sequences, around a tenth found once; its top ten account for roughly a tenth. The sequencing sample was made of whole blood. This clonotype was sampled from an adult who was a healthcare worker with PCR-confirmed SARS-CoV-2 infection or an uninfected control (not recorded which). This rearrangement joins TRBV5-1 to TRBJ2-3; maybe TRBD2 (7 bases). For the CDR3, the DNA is TGCGCCAGCAGCTTTTTAGGGGGGGCCAGCACAGATACGCAGTATTTT. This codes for CASSFLGGASTDTQYF. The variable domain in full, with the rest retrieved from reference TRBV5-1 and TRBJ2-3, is KAGVTQTPRYLIKTRGQQVTLSCSPISGHRSVSWYQQTPGQGLQFLFEYFSETQRNKGNFPGRFSGRQFSNSRSEMNVSTLELGDSALYLCASSFLGGASTDTQYFGPGTRLTVL.